This record covers a single T cell receptor beta chain. Original processing notes: By means of reference gene primer amplification, nucleated cell counts were estimated. The assay was immunoSEQ multiplex PCR, and TCRdb's table has in-frame clones only and misses some. Clonal size and the V and J genes are those of that table, whereas D and trimming came from the DNA. Here the sample spans more than 85,000 clones, approximately 84% being singletons. This CDR3 region has 16 residues. V lost 2 bases to trimming and J lost 4 bases; unmatched junction nucleotides: 6. Germline lookup yields CDR1 SGHRS and CDR2 YFSETQ. The sample comes from a study of blood T cell repertoires in COVID-19. Study information: The United States, Italy and Spain supplied acute and convalescent COVID-19 samples. The cDNA or gDNA used as material had been derived from T cells, B-cell-depleted T cells, or PBMCs.

Material for sequencing was peripheral blood. The chain combines TRBV5-1 with TRBJ2-1, with 10 bases lining up with TRBD2. This TCR was recovered from a man in his sixties or seventies with acute or convalescent COVID-19. The CDR3 bases are TGCGCCAGCAGCTTAGTTCTAGCGGGGGAGTACAATGAGCAGTTCTTC. It specifies CASSLVLAGEYNEQFF.